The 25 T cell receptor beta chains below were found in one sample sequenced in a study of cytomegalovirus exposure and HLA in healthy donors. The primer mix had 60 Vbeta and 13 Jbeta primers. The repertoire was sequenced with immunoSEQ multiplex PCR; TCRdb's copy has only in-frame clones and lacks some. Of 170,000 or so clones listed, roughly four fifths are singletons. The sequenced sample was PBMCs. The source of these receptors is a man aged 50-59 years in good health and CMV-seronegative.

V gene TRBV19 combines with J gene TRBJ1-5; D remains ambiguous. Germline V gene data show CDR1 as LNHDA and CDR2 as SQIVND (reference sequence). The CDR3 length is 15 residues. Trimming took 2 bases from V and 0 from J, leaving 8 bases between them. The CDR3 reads CASSIIRNSNQPQHF. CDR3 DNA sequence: TGTGCCAGTAGTATAATCCGTAATAGCAATCAGCCCCAGCATTTT.

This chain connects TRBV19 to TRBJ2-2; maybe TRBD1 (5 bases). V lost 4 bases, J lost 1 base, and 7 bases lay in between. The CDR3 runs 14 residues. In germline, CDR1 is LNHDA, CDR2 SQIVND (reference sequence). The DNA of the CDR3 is TGTGCCAGTAGTACCCAGGGGAACACCGGGGAGCTGTTTTTT. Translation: CASSTQGNTGELFF. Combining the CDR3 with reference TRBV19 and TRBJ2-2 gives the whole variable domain DGGITQSPKYLFRKEGQNVTLSCEQNLNHDAMYWYRQDPGQGLRLIYYSQIVNDFQKGDIAEGYSVSREKKESFPLTVTSAQKNPTAFYLCASSTQGNTGELFFGEGSRLTVL.

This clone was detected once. As DNA, the CDR3 is TGTGCCTGGAGTTCCCAGGGAAGATGGGATACGCAGTATTTT. Amino acid sequence: CAWSSQGRWDTQYF. The chain employs TRBV30 and TRBJ2-3, with D maybe TRBD1 (5 bases). Germline values: CDR1 GTSNPN, CDR2 SVGIG (reference sequence). The V gene lost 2 bases and the J gene lost 6 bases, with 15 bases spanning the gap. CDR3 length: 14 residues.

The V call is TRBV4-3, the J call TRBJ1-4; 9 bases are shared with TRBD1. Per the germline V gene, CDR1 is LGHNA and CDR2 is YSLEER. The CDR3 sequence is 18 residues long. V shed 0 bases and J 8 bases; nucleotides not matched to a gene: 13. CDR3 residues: CASSQDFPGTGWKEKLFF. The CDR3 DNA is TGCGCCAGCAGCCAAGATTTCCCGGGGACAGGGTGGAAGGAAAAACTGTTTTTT.

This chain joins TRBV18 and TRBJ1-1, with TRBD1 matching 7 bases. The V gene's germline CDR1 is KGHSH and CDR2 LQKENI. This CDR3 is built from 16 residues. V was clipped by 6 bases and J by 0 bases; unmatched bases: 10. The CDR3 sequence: CASSLDRVGVNTEAFF. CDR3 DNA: TGTGCCAGCTCCCTTGACAGGGTAGGGGTGAACACTGAAGCTTTCTTT.

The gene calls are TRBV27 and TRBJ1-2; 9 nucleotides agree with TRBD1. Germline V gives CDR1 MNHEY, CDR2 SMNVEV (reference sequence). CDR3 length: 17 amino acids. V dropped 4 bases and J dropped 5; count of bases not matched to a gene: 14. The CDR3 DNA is TGTGCCAGCAGTTCTATGGACAGGGGTCTCCTTACTTATGGCTACACCTTC. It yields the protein CASSSMDRGLLTYGYTF.

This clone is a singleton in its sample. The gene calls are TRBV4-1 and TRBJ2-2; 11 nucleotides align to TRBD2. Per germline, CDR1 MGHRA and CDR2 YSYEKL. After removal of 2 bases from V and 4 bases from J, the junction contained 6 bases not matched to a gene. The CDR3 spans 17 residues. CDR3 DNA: TGCGCCAGCAGCCAACTGGGACTAGCGGCGCGCACCGGGGAGCTGTTTTTT. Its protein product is CASSQLGLAARTGELFF.

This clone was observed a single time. The CDR3 bases are TGTGCCAGCAGCTTAGCCGGGACTTCCTACGAGCAGTACTTC. Protein: CASSLAGTSYEQYF. The V and J genes are TRBV7-2 and TRBJ2-7; possible D gene TRBD2, 6 bases. The CDR3 loop spans 14 amino acids. V was cut by 0 bases and J by 1 base, with 7 bases left in between. The germline gives CDR1 SGHTA, CDR2 FQGNSA.

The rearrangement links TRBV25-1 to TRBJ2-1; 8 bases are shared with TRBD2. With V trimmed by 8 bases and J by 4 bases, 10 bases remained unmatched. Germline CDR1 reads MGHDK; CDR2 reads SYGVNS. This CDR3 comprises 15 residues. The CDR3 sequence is CASGLRLAPYNEQFF. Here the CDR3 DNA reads TGTGCCAGCGGCCTGAGACTAGCGCCTTACAATGAGCAGTTCTTC.

The CDR3 coding sequence is TGCGCCAGCAGCCCCCGCCCGGCAGGGGGCGTTAGCGGCACTGAAGCTTTCTTT. Amino acids: CASSPRPAGGVSGTEAFF. The J gene is TRBJ1-1, the V gene TRBV4-3; 8 bases line up with TRBD1. V was clipped by 4 bases and J by 4 bases; unmatched bases: 17. This CDR3 is built from 18 residues. Germline V lookup: CDR1 LGHNA, CDR2 YSLEER.

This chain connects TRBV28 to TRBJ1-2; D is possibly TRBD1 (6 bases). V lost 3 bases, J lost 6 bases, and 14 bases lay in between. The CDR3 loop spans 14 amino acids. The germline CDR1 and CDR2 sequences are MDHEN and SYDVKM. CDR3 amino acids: CASSFPTRGDGYTF. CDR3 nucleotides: TGTGCCAGCAGTTTCCCCACCAGGGGTGATGGCTACACCTTC.

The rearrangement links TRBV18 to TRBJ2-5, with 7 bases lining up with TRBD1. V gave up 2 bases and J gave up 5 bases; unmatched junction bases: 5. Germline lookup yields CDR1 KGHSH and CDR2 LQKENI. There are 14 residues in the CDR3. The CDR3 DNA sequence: TGTGCCAGCTCACCAGGAGACAGGGTGGAGACCCAGTACTTC. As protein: CASSPGDRVETQYF.

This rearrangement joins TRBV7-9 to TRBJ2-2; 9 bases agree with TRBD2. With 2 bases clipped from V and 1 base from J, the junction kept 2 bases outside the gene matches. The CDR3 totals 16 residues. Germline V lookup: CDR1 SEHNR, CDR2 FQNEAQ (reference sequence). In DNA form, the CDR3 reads TGTGCCAGCAGCTTATCAGCGGGGGGGAACACCGGGGAGCTGTTTTTT. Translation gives CASSLSAGGNTGELFF.

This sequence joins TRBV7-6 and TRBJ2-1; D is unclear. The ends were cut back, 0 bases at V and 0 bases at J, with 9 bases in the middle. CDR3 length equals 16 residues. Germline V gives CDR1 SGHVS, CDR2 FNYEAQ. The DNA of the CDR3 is TGTGCCAGCAGCTTAGCGAGAGGCAGCTCCTACAATGAGCAGTTCTTC. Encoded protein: CASSLARGSSYNEQFF.

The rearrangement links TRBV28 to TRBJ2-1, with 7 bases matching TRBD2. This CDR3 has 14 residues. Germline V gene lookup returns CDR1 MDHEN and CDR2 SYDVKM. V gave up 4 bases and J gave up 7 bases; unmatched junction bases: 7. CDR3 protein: CASSWRETSNEQFF. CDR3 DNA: TGTGCCAGCAGTTGGCGGGAGACAAGTAATGAGCAGTTCTTC.

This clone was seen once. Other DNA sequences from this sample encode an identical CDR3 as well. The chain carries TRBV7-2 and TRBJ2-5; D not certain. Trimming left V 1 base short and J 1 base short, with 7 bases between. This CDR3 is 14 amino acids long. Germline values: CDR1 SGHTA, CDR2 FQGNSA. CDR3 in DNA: TGTGCCAGCAGCTTAGGCGGTAGCCAAGAGACCCAGTACTTC. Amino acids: CASSLGGSQETQYF.

CDR3 DNA sequence: TGCGCCAGCAGCCCGGGGGTAGCGGGAGACTACGAGCAGTACTTC. Its protein is CASSPGVAGDYEQYF. V gene TRBV4-3 combines with J gene TRBJ2-7; TRBD2 agrees at 9 bases. Per the germline V gene, CDR1 is LGHNA and CDR2 is YSLEER. There are 15 residues in the CDR3. The V and J ends lost 4 bases and 3 bases, in that order; junction bases with no gene match: 7.

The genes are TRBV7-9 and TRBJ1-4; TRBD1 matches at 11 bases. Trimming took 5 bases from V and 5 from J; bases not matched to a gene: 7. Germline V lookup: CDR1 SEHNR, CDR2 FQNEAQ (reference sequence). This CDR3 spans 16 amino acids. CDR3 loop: CASSPGTGGTNEKLFF. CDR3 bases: TGTGCCAGCAGCCCTGGGACAGGGGGGACCAATGAAAAACTGTTTTTT.

The CDR3 region is CAGGTGDYNSPLHF. The CDR3 bases are TGTGCCGGGGGGACGGGCGATTATAATTCACCCCTCCACTTT. The V call is TRBV2, the J call TRBJ1-6; D possibly corresponds to TRBD1 (5 bases). The CDR3 spans 14 residues. V gave up 11 bases and J gave up 4 bases, with 15 bases separating them. CDR1 and CDR2 (germline): SNHLY, FYNNEI.

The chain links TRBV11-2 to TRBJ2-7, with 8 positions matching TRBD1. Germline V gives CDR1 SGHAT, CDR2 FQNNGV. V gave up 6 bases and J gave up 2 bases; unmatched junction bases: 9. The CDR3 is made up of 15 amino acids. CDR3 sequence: CASSLEGQATYEQYF. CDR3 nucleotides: TGTGCCAGCAGTCTGGAGGGACAGGCGACCTACGAGCAGTACTTC.

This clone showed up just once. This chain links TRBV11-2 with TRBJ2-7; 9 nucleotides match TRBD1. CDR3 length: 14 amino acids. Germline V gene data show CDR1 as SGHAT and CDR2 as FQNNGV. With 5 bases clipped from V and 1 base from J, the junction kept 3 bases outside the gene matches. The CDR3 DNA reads TGTGCCAGCAGCCTCGACAGGGGGTCCTACGAGCAGTACTTC. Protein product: CASSLDRGSYEQYF.

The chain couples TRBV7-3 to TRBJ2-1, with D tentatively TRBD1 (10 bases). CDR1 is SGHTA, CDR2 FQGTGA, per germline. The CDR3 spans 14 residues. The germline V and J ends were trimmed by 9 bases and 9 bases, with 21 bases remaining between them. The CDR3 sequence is CARSGGTGVGEQFF. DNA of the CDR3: TGTGCCAGAAGCGGGGGGACAGGGGTGGGTGAGCAGTTCTTC.

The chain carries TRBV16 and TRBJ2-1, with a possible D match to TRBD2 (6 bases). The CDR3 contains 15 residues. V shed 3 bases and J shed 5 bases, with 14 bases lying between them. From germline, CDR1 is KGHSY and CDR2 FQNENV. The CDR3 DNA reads TGTGCCAGCAGCCATTACTCCGGGAGAGACAATGAGCAGTTCTTC. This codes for CASSHYSGRDNEQFF.

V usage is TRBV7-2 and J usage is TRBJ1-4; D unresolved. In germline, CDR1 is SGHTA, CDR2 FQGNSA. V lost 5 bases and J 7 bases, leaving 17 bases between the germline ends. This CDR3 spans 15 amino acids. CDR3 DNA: TGTGCCAGCAGCCTTTCCCAAGGCGGGCTTGAAAAACTGTTTTTT. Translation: CASSLSQGGLEKLFF.

CDR3 DNA sequence: TGTGCCACCGGACAGGGTCGTTCACCCCTCCACTTT. This gives the protein CATGQGRSPLHF. This chain links TRBV15 with TRBJ1-6; 8 bases map to TRBD1. Unmatched junction bases numbered 3, after V lost 8 bases and J lost 9 bases. The CDR3 has 12 amino acids. CDR1 and CDR2 from the germline V gene are LNHNV and YYDKDF (reference sequence).